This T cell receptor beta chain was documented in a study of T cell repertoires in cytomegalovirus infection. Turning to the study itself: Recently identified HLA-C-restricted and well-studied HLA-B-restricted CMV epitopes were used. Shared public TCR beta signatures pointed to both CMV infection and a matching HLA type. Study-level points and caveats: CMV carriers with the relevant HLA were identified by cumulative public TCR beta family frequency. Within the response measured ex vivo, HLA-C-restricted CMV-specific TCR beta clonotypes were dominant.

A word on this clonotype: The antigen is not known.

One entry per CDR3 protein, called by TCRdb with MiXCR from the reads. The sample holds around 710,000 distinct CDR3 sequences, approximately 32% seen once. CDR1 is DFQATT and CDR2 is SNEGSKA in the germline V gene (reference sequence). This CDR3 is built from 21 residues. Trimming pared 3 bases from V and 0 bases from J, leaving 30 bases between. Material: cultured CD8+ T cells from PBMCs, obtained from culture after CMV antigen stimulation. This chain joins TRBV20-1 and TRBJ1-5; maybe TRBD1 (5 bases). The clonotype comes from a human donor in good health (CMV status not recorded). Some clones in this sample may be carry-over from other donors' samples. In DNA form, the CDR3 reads TGCAGTGCTAGTGGGGGGAACTTACCGGGACGTCGGATGTATAGCAATCAGCCCCAGCATTTT. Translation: CSASGGNLPGRRMYSNQPQHF.